The 27 T cell receptor beta chains given below trace back to one sample, sequenced in a study of identical twins. TCRdb redid the calling of the 5' RACE reads with MiXCR, one entry per CDR3 protein. This sample has 420,000 or so distinct CDR3 sequences, with around 20% found just once. The sample comprised naive T cells sorted from blood. Every receptor here comes from a man aged 45-60 years in good health.

The V gene is TRBV6-2 or TRBV6-3, the J gene TRBJ2-7; 11 positions match TRBD2. After removal of 7 bases from V and 6 bases from J, the junction contained 20 bases not matched to a gene. CDR3 length equals 18 residues. The germline V gene encodes CDR1 MNHEY and CDR2 SVGEGT. DNA of the CDR3: TGTGCCAGCACCCGATTTCTGGCTAGCGGGGGGCAGACGGGCGAGCAGTACTTC. It translates to CASTRFLASGGQTGEQYF.

This clonotype was detected once. The chain couples TRBV7-8 to TRBJ1-6; D ambiguous. Germline V gene sequence: CDR1 SGHVS, CDR2 FQNEAQ. The ends were cut back, 1 base at V and 10 bases at J, with 8 bases in the middle. The CDR3 extends over 13 amino acids. This chain's CDR3 is CASSLVRGSPLHF. Here the CDR3 DNA reads TGTGCCAGCAGCTTAGTTCGCGGATCACCCCTCCACTTT. Combining the CDR3 with reference TRBV7-8 and TRBJ1-6 gives the whole variable domain GAGVSQSPRYKVAKRGQDVALRCDPISGHVSLFWYQQALGQGPEFLTYFQNEAQLDKSGLPSDRFFAERPEGSVSTLKIQRTQQEDSAVYLCASSLVRGSPLHFGNGTRLTVT.

This clonotype was picked up a small number of times. The J gene is TRBJ1-4, the V gene TRBV12-3 or TRBV12-4, with a possible D match to TRBD1 (5 bases). The CDR3 has 12 amino acids. V lost 5 bases and J 8 bases, leaving 9 bases between the germline ends. CDR3 loop: CASSPGREKLFF. Written as DNA, the CDR3 is TGTGCCAGCAGTCCAGGGAGGGAAAAACTGTTTTTT.

This clonotype has ten or more counts. V and J are TRBV29-1 and TRBJ2-3; tentative D call: TRBD2 (6 bases). V gave up 6 bases and J gave up 3 bases, with 7 bases separating them. CDR1 and CDR2 from the germline V gene are SQVTM and ANQGSEA. This CDR3 has 11 residues. CDR3 nucleotides: TGCAGCGTCCGGGGGACAGATACGCAGTATTTT. Protein: CSVRGTDTQYF.

In its sample, this clonotype was seen a few times. CDR3 loop: CSARPHLGTSGRYQETQYF. CDR3 sequence (DNA): TGCAGTGCTAGACCCCACCTTGGGACTAGCGGGAGGTACCAAGAGACCCAGTACTTC. The chain uses TRBV20-1 and TRBJ2-5; 15 bases are a match to TRBD2. Per germline, CDR1 DFQATT and CDR2 SNEGSKA (reference sequence). Trimming took 2 bases from V and 0 from J; bases not matched to a gene: 10. The CDR3 covers 19 residues.

This clonotype was seen many times. The chain combines TRBV10-3 with TRBJ2-7; TRBD2 matches at 8 bases. Germline V gene sequence: CDR1 ENHRY, CDR2 SYGVKD. This CDR3 is 16 amino acids long. The trim removed 4 bases at V and 2 bases at J, leaving 10 bases unmatched. This chain's CDR3 is CAISGPSGSMTYEQYF. The DNA of the CDR3 is TGTGCCATCAGTGGGCCCAGCGGGAGTATGACCTACGAGCAGTACTTC.

The V call is TRBV4-1, the J call TRBJ2-7; D is possibly TRBD1 (6 bases). This CDR3 is built from 16 residues. The ends were cut back, 3 bases at V and 0 bases at J, with 15 bases in the middle. Germline V gives CDR1 MGHRA, CDR2 YSYEKL. The CDR3 is CASSQSTGLLSYEQYF. The CDR3 DNA reads as TGCGCCAGCAGCCAGAGTACAGGGCTCCTCTCCTACGAGCAGTACTTC.

The CDR3: CASSPDRGFHNEQFF. In nucleotides, the CDR3 is TGTGCCAGCAGCCCGGACAGGGGGTTCCACAATGAGCAGTTCTTC. The J gene is TRBJ2-1, the V gene TRBV7-6; TRBD1 matches 10 bases. CDR1 SGHVS and CDR2 FNYEAQ come from the germline V gene. J was trimmed by 5 bases and V by 5 bases; bases with no gene match: 6. The CDR3 consists of 15 residues.

This clonotype was picked up a small number of times. This chain uses TRBV20-1 with TRBJ2-7; D is unclear. Trimming pared 4 bases from V and 1 base from J, leaving 8 bases between. In germline, CDR1 is DFQATT, CDR2 SNEGSKA (reference sequence). The CDR3 consists of 12 residues. The CDR3 DNA is TGCAGTGCTAATAGCAGGTCCTACGAGCAGTACTTC. It yields the protein CSANSRSYEQYF.

This clonotype was observed at least ten times. The rearrangement uses TRBV15 and TRBJ2-5; D ambiguous. Germline V gene lookup returns CDR1 LNHNV and CDR2 YYDKDF (reference sequence). This CDR3 spans 16 amino acids. Trimming took 0 bases from V and 5 from J, leaving 16 bases between them. The CDR3 bases are TGTGCCACCAGCAGAGATCTTAGGTCCATAGGGGAGACCCAGTACTTC. It codes for CATSRDLRSIGETQYF.

This clonotype has only a few counts. J is TRBJ2-3 and V is TRBV6-1; 10 bases fit TRBD1. The CDR3 runs to 14 residues. J lost 6 bases, V lost 5 bases, and 5 bases had no gene match. Germline CDR1 and CDR2: MNHNS and SASEGT. This CDR3 is CASSPWTGGDTQYF. DNA of the CDR3: TGTGCCAGCAGTCCCTGGACAGGGGGGGATACGCAGTATTTT.

In its sample, this clonotype was seen a few times. The rearrangement links TRBV7-9 to TRBJ2-3, with D hard to call. The CDR3 sequence is 12 residues long. With 2 bases removed from V and 4 bases from J, the gap between germline ends came to 4 bases. Germline V gene data show CDR1 as SEHNR and CDR2 as FQNEAQ (reference sequence). DNA of the CDR3: TGTGCCAGCAGCTTAACATCAGATACGCAGTATTTT. It codes for CASSLTSDTQYF.

The table lists this clonotype with many counts. V gene TRBV20-1 combines with J gene TRBJ1-2, with D unclear. V lost 6 bases and J 4 bases, leaving 15 bases between the germline ends. The germline CDR1 and CDR2 sequences are DFQATT and SNEGSKA (reference sequence). CDR3 length: 13 residues. CDR3 in amino acids: CSAFVRTSYGYTF. The CDR3 DNA reads as TGCAGTGCCTTCGTCCGAACTTCCTATGGCTACACCTTC.

This clonotype came up many times. The chain uses TRBV20-1 and TRBJ1-5; TRBD1 matches at 7 bases. The length of the CDR3 is 13 residues. J lost 9 bases, V lost 1 base, and 6 bases had no gene match. Germline V gene data show CDR1 as DFQATT and CDR2 as SNEGSKA (reference sequence). This CDR3 reads CSARVKGARPQHF. CDR3 DNA: TGCAGTGCTAGAGTTAAGGGGGCTAGGCCCCAGCATTTT.

This clonotype was detected ten times or more. The rearrangement uses TRBV5-1 and TRBJ2-7; D might be TRBD1 or TRBD2, each matching 7 bases. Germline V lookup: CDR1 SGHRS, CDR2 YFSETQ. V was pared by 4 bases and J by 3 bases, with 14 bases between. CDR3 length equals 14 residues. DNA for the CDR3: TGCGCCAGCAGCCCCGGGGGGACAGTCTACGAGCAGTACTTC. Encoded protein: CASSPGGTVYEQYF.

In this sample, this clonotype turned up many times. The rearrangement links TRBV18 to TRBJ1-2; possibly TRBD1 for D (6 bases). Germline-derived CDR1 and CDR2 are KGHSH and LQKENI. This CDR3 spans 16 amino acids. V gave up 2 bases and J gave up 0 bases, with 13 bases separating them. The CDR3 spells CASSPFRGGTNYGYTF. In nucleotides, the CDR3 is TGTGCCAGCTCACCATTCCGAGGGGGAACTAACTATGGCTACACCTTC.

The table lists this clonotype with many counts. The CDR3 spells CATSRPRTEQETQYF. The CDR3 DNA reads TGTGCCACCAGCAGACCGCGGACAGAACAAGAGACCCAGTACTTC. This rearrangement joins TRBV15 to TRBJ2-5; D perhaps matches TRBD1 (6 bases). Germline values: CDR1 LNHNV, CDR2 YYDKDF (reference sequence). Trimming cost V 2 bases and J 2 bases, with 12 bases left between them. This CDR3 has 15 amino acids.

J is TRBJ2-2 and V is TRBV25-1; no reliable D call. The V end was cut by 3 bases, the J end by 5 bases, with 7 bases between. The length of the CDR3 is 13 residues. The germline CDR1 and CDR2 sequences are MGHDK and SYGVNS. The DNA of the CDR3 is TGTGCCAGCAGTGAGGCAGGTACCGGGGAGCTGTTTTTT. Translated: CASSEAGTGELFF. Full variable domain (remainder filled in from reference TRBV25-1 and TRBJ2-2): EADIYQTPRYLVIGTGKKITLECSQTMGHDKMYWYQQDPGMELHLIHYSYGVNSTEKGDLSSESTVSRIRTEHFPLTLESARPSHTSQYLCASSEAGTGELFFGEGSRLTVL.

The chain carries TRBV6-5 and TRBJ1-4, with D tentatively TRBD1 (5 bases). CDR1 and CDR2 from the germline V gene are MNHEY and SVGAGI. The V gene lost 9 bases and the J gene lost 10 bases, with 15 bases spanning the gap. The CDR3 is 12 amino acids. CDR3 nucleotides: TGTGCCAGTAGGGGAGGGGAGAGAAAACTGTTTTTT. Its translation: CASRGGERKLFF.

This clonotype was recorded only once. J is TRBJ2-5 and V is TRBV19; 9 bases agree with TRBD1. Trimming removed 3 bases from V and 4 bases from J; junction bases left unmatched: 6. CDR1 is LNHDA, CDR2 SQIVND, per germline (reference sequence). CDR3 size: 15 residues. This CDR3 is CASSMQGQGGETQYF. CDR3 coding DNA: TGTGCCAGTAGTATGCAGGGACAGGGCGGAGAGACCCAGTACTTC.

This clonotype was picked up a small number of times. This rearrangement joins TRBV11-2 to TRBJ2-7; D might be TRBD1 (6 bases). Germline loops: CDR1 SGHAT, CDR2 FQNNGV. Trimming shortened V by 1 base and J by 4 bases, and 14 bases separated the two germline ends. This CDR3 has 15 amino acids. CDR3: CASSLAPRDTYEQYF. CDR3 sequence (DNA): TGTGCCAGCAGCTTAGCCCCCCGGGACACGTACGAGCAGTACTTC.

The rearrangement uses TRBV9 and TRBJ1-1, with 7 bases that match TRBD1. V lost 0 bases and J lost 2; bases outside the gene matches: 10. The CDR3 runs 17 residues. CDR1 is SGDLS, CDR2 YYNGEE, per germline. The CDR3 DNA reads TGTGCCAGCAGCGTAGTCTCAGGGGGGTGGGGAAACACTGAAGCTTTCTTT. This encodes CASSVVSGGWGNTEAFF.

This clonotype was counted at least ten times. This chain uses TRBV12-3 or TRBV12-4 with TRBJ1-1; TRBD1 might be the D (5 bases). The CDR3 extends over 14 amino acids. With 1 base removed from V and 0 bases from J, the gap between germline ends came to 6 bases. CDR3 nucleotides: TGTGCCAGCAGTTTAGAGGGGATGAACACTGAAGCTTTCTTT. Protein: CASSLEGMNTEAFF.

The chain joins TRBV20-1 to TRBJ2-7; TRBD1 is a possible D gene (6 bases). The length of the CDR3 is 14 residues. The V and J ends lost 1 base and 4 bases respectively, with 14 bases between them. Looked up from germline, CDR1 is DFQATT and CDR2 is SNEGSKA (reference sequence). CDR3 residues: CSARVGPGAYEQYF. CDR3 bases: TGCAGTGCTAGAGTGGGCCCAGGGGCTTACGAGCAGTACTTC.

V usage is TRBV5-1 and J usage is TRBJ2-5, with D perhaps assigned TRBD1 or TRBD2 (5 bases each). The CDR3 totals 13 residues. Germline CDR1 and CDR2: SGHRS and YFSETQ. V lost 7 bases, J lost 3 bases, and 13 bases lay in between. The CDR3 DNA is TGCGCCAGCTCAACCGGGGCTAAAGAGACCCAGTACTTC. Its translation: CASSTGAKETQYF. Variable domain in full (rest from reference TRBV5-1 and TRBJ2-5): KAGVTQTPRYLIKTRGQQVTLSCSPISGHRSVSWYQQTPGQGLQFLFEYFSETQRNKGNFPGRFSGRQFSNSRSEMNVSTLELGDSALYLCASSTGAKETQYFGPGTRLLVL.

This clonotype has a count of ten or more. The rearrangement joins TRBV5-1 to TRBJ2-3; D gene unclear. The V end was cut by 0 bases, the J end by 1 base, with 3 bases between. CDR3 length: 13 amino acids. The germline CDR1 and CDR2 sequences are SGHRS and YFSETQ. CDR3 DNA: TGCGCCAGCAGCTTGGATGGCACAGATACGCAGTATTTT. It codes for CASSLDGTDTQYF. Variable domain in full (rest from reference TRBV5-1 and TRBJ2-3): KAGVTQTPRYLIKTRGQQVTLSCSPISGHRSVSWYQQTPGQGLQFLFEYFSETQRNKGNFPGRFSGRQFSNSRSEMNVSTLELGDSALYLCASSLDGTDTQYFGPGTRLTVL.

V usage is TRBV29-1 and J usage is TRBJ1-1, with 8 bases aligning to TRBD1. J lost 1 base, V lost 5 bases, and 9 bases had no gene match. The CDR3 consists of 15 residues. CDR1 and CDR2 from the germline V gene are SQVTM and ANQGSEA. The CDR3 here is CSVQPRTGSNTEAFF. CDR3 DNA: TGCAGCGTTCAACCCCGGACAGGGTCGAACACTGAAGCTTTCTTT.